This T cell receptor beta chain was documented in a study of siplizumab effects on memory and regulatory T cells. Study conclusions and caveats: It was not possible to assign a naive or memory phenotype to roughly 75-97% of proliferating CD4+ or CD8+ clones. A minor share of alloreactive clones matched unstimulated subsets.

Unmatched junction bases numbered 7, after V lost 1 base and J lost 3 bases. The CDR3 is made up of 16 amino acids. CDR1 SGDLS and CDR2 YYNGEE come from the germline V gene. Sequencing used immunoSEQ multiplex PCR; TCRdb keeps in-frame clones, though not all of them. The sample gives more than 45,000 clones, over 85% of which show up once; less than 45% is in the top ten. In regard to this clone: Its antigen is unidentified.

The sequenced sample was CD8+ T cells sorted from blood. The V and J genes are TRBV9 and TRBJ2-3; 8 bases are shared with TRBD2. The receptor's source is a human donor in good health. As DNA, the CDR3 is TGTGCCAGCAGCGTATCTGGGGGACTAGTGACAGATACGCAGTATTTT. As protein: CASSVSGGLVTDTQYF.